The entry that follows covers one TCR beta chain sequence. The antigen it binds to is not known. Nothing much larger sits one base from this clone, and base qualities are not available. TCRbeta CDR3 regions were amplified from genomic DNA by means of the immunoSEQ Assay, a bias-controlled multiplex PCR. In the paper's pipeline: Within the assay, amplification of reference gene primers was used to estimate how many nucleated cells each sample contained. To quantify the absolute abundance of each unique TCRbeta CDR3 rearrangement, sequence reads were collapsed and filtered. For each sample, productive Simpson clonality was calculated as the square root of Simpson's diversity index over productive rearrangements. Entries here come from immuneACCESS through TCRdb and include only in-frame sequences with V and J called. Some clones fail to appear in such tables; in the studies checked, an unresolved V gene covers under half of the shortfall, and the cause of the remainder is unknown. V, J and clone size derive from that table, while D and trimming were established from the DNA sequence. This sample has nearly 300,000 clones in its table, and approximately 88% of those were observed once. Approximately 7% of the sample goes to the ten largest clones.

This sample is part of a study of blood T cell repertoires in COVID-19 (dated by TCRdb to 2020 to 2021). General notes on the study: The collaborator samples originated in the United States, Italy and Spain and spanned the acute and convalescent phases of COVID-19. The dataset comprised deeply sampled blood TCRbeta repertoires from subjects exposed to, actively infected with, or recovered from COVID-19. HLA class I and class II types, where available, came from metadata supplied by the sample provider rather than from assay-based typing. The prospective study material was composed of cDNA or gDNA derived from T cells, B-cell-depleted T cells, or PBMCs. The samples were drawn from two sources: the first 160 participants of the ongoing ImmuneRACE study, and 1,000 to 1,500 subjects contributed by 6 global collaborators. Nearly every sample came with metadata listing a de-identified subject ID, COVID-19 status, age in years and sex. The repertoires were made available in a free public database intended to serve as a resource for research on the immune response to SARS-CoV-2.

Samples from volunteer blood donors who had recovered from COVID-19 were contributed by a second Seattle source. Collaborating institutions collected whole blood in K2EDTA tubes following their own protocols. For TCRbeta analysis, collaborator samples were shipped as frozen whole blood, as isolated PBMCs, or as DNA extracted from either sample type. Overall results and qualifications from the work: The quantity of clinical and demographic metadata differed by source and by participant and was supplied without curation.

Counted from cysteine to phenylalanine, this CDR3 has 17 amino acids. Only CDR3 DNA remains: 51 bases, in frame from the first base. The CDR1 and CDR2 encoded by the germline V gene (reference sequence) are LGHDT and YNNKEL. V is pruned by 2 bases and J by 9 bases, leaving 11 bases of the junction without a gene match. The TCR sequence derives from a woman aged 30 to 39 who had recovered from COVID-19. Sequencing was done on a sample of peripheral blood. The sequence joins TRBV3-1 (or the pseudogene TRBV3-2) to TRBJ1-6; TRBD1 aligns with 9 central bases. The sequenced DNA is TGTGCCAGCAGCCAAAGGGGTCCGGGACAGGGAAGTTCACCCCTCCACTTT. It encodes CASSQRGPGQGSSPLHF.